Included here is one T cell receptor (beta chain) sequence, with context. The antigen remains undetermined. This specimen comes from a study of T cells in localized non-small cell lung cancer. Using immunoSEQ multiplex PCR, the repertoire was profiled, and TCRdb retains in-frame clones only, with some absent. Altogether approximately 1,500 clones are present, about 19% being singletons, with the ten largest covering approximately 13%. Study outcomes and limitations: Heterogeneity is still possible, as just one tumor region was sequenced. A raised T cell density in blood coincided with lengthier overall survival. The study found T cell clonality highest in uninvolved adjacent lung, above tumor. Paired adjacent lung recovered a median roughly 54 of the top 100 tumor clones.

The sequence was obtained from a female donor at least 60 years old with stage II lung adenocarcinoma. The starting material was lung tumor tissue, obtained before any cancer treatment.

As DNA, the CDR3 is TGTGCCACCAGCATCGAGGGGGGACCCTACGAGCAGTACTTC. Its protein product is CATSIEGGPYEQYF. The chain recombines TRBV15 with TRBJ2-7; tentatively, D is TRBD1 or TRBD2 (6 bases each). Trimming stripped 4 bases from V and 2 bases from J, with 12 bases between. CDR1 is LNHNV and CDR2 is YYDKDF in the germline V gene (reference sequence). The CDR3 is 14 amino acids.